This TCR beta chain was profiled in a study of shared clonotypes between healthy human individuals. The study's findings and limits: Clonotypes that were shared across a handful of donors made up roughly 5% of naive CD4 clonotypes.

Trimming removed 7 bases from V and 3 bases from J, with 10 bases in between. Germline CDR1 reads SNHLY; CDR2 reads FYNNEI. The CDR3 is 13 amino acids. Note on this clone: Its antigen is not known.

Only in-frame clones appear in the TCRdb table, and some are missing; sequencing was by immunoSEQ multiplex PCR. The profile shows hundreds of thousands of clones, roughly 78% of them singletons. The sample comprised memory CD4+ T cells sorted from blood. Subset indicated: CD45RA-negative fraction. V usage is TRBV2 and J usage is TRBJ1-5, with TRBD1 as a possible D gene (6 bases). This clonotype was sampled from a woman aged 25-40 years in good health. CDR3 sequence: CASTRDTNQPQHF. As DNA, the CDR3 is TGTGCCAGCACCCGGGACACCAATCAGCCCCAGCATTTT.